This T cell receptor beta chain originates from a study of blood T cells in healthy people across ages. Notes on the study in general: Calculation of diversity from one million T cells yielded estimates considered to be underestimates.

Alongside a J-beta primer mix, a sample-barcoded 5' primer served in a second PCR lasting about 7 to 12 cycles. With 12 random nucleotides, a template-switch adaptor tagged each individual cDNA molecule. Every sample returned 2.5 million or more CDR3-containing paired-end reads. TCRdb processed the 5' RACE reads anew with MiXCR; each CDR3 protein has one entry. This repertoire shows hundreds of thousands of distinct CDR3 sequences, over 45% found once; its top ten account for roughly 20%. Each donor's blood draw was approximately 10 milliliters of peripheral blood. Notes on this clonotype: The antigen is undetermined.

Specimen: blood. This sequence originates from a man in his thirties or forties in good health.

The CDR3 loop is CASSFNFFGTGLNEQFF. The CDR3 nucleotides read TGTGCCAGCAGCTTCAATTTCTTCGGGACAGGGTTGAATGAGCAGTTCTTC. The V call is TRBV5-5, the J call TRBJ2-1, with 9 positions matching TRBD1. Germline CDR1 is SGHKS and CDR2 is YYEKEE (reference sequence). This CDR3 comprises 17 residues. The V segment lost 2 bases and the J segment 7 bases; nucleotides outside the gene matches: 13. Full variable domain (remainder filled in from reference TRBV5-5 and TRBJ2-1): DAGVTQSPTHLIKTRGQQVTLRCSPISGHKSVSWYQQVLGQGPQFIFQYYEKEERGRGNFPDRFSARQFPNYSSELNVNALLLGDSALYLCASSFNFFGTGLNEQFFGPGTRLTVL.